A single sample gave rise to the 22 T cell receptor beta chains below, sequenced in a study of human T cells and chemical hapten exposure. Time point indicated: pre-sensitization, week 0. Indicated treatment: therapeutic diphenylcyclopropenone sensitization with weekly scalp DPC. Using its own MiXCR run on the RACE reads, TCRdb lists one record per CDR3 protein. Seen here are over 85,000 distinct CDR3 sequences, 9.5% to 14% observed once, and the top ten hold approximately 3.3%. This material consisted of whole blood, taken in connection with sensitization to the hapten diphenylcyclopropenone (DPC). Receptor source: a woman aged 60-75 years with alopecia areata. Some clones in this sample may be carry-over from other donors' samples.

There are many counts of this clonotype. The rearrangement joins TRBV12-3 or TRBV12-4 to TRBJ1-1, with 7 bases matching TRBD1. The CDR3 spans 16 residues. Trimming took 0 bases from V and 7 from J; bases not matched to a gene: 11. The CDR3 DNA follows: TGTGCCAGCAGTTTAGCGCGAGGGGACAGAATGGATGAAGCTTTCTTT. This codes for CASSLARGDRMDEAFF.

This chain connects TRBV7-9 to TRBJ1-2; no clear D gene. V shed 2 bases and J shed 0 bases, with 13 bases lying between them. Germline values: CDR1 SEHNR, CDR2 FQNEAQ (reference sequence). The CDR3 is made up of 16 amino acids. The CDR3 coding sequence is TGTGCCAGCAGCTTAAGCATCGTCAGTACTAACTATGGCTACACCTTC. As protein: CASSLSIVSTNYGYTF.

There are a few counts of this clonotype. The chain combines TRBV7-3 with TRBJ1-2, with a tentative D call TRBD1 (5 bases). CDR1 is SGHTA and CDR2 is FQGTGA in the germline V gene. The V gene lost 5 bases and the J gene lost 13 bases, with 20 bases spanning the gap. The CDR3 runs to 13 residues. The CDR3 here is CASSPSDPGGFTF. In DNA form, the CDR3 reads TGTGCCAGCAGCCCCTCCGATCCGGGGGGGTTCACCTTC.

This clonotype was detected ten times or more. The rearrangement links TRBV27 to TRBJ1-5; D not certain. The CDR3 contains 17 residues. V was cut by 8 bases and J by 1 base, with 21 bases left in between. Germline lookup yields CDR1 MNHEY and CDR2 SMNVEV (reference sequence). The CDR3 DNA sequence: TGTGCCAGCCAACAGACCCGTTTTCTTGACAGCAATCAGCCCCAGCATTTT. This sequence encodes CASQQTRFLDSNQPQHF.

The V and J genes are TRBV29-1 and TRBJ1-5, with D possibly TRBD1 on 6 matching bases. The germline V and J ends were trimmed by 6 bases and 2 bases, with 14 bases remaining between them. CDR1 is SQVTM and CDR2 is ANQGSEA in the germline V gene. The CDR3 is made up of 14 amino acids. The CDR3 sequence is CSVARGDGNQPQHF. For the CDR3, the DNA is TGCAGCGTAGCCAGGGGTGACGGCAATCAGCCCCAGCATTTT.

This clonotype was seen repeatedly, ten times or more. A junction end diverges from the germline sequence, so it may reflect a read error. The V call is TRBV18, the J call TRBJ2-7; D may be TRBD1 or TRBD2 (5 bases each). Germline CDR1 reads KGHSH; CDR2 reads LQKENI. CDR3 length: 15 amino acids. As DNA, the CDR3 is TGTGCCAGCTCTCCACAACGCAGGGACGCCGGCGAGCAGTACTTC. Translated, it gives CASSPQRRDAGEQYF.

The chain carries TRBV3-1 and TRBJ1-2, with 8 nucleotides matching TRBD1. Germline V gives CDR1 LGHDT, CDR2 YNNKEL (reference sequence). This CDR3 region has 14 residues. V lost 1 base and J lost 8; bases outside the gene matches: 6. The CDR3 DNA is TGTGCCAGCAGCCAAGCGGACAGGGAAAGAGGCTACACCTTC. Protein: CASSQADRERGYTF.

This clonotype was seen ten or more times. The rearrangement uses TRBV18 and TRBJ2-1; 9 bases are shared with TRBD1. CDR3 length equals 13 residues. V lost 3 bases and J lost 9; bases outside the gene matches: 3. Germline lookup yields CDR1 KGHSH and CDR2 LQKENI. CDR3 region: CASSPGTGSEQFF. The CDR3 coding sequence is TGTGCCAGCTCACCGGGGACAGGGAGTGAGCAGTTCTTC.

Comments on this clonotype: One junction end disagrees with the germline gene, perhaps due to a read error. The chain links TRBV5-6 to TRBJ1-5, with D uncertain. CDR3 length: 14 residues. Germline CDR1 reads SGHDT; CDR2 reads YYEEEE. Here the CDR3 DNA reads TGTACCAGCAGCTTTCAGGTTAGCAATCAGCCCCAGCATTTT. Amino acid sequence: CTSSFQVSNQPQHF.

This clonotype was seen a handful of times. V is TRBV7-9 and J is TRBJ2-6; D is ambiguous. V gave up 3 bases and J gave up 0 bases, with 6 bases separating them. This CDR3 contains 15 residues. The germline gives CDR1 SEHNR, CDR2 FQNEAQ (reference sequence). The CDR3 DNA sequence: TGTGCCAGCAGCTTGGGGAACTCTGGGGCCAACGTCCTGACTTTC. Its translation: CASSLGNSGANVLTF. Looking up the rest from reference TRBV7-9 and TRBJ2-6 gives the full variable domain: DTGVSQNPRHKITKRGQNVTFRCDPISEHNRLYWYRQTLGQGPEFLTYFQNEAQLEKSRLLSDRFSAERPKGSFSTLEIQRTEQGDSAMYLCASSLGNSGANVLTFGAGSRLTVL.

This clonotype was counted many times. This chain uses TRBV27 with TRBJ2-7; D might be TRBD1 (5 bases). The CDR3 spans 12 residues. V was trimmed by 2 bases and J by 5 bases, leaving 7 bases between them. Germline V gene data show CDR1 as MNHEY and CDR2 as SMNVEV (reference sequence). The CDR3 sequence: CASSLQGNEQYF. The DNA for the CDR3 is TGTGCCAGCAGTTTACAGGGTAACGAGCAGTACTTC.

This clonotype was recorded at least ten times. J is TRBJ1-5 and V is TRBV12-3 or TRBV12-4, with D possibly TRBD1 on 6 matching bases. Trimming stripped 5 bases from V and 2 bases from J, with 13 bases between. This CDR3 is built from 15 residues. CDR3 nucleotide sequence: TGTGCCAGCAGTGTAAGGGCAGGGGGCAATCAGCCCCAGCATTTT. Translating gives CASSVRAGGNQPQHF.

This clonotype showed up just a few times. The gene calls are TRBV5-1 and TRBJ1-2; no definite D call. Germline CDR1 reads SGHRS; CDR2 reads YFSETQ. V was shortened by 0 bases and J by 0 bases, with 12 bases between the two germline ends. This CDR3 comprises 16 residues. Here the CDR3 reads CASSLALSFANYGYTF. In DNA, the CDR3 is TGCGCCAGCAGCTTGGCCTTGTCTTTTGCTAACTATGGCTACACCTTC.

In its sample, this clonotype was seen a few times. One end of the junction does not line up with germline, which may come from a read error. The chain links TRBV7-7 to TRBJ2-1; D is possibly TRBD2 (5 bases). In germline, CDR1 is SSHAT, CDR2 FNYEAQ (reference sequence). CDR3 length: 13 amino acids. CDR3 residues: CASSPDHEGEQFF. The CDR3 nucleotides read TGTGCTAGCAGCCCGGATCACGAGGGTGAGCAGTTCTTC.

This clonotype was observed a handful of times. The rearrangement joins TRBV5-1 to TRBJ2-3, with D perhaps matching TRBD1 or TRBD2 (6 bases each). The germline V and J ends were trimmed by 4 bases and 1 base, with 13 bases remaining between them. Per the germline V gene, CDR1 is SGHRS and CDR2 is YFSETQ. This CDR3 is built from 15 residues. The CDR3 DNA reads TGCGCCAGCAGCAGGGGGGACGGACGCACAGATACGCAGTATTTT. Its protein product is CASSRGDGRTDTQYF.

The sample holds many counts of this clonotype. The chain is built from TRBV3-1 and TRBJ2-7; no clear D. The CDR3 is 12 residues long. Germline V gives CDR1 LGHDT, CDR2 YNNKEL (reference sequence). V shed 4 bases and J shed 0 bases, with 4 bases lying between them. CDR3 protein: CASSLSSYEQYF. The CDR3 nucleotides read TGTGCCAGCAGCCTGAGCTCCTACGAGCAGTACTTC.

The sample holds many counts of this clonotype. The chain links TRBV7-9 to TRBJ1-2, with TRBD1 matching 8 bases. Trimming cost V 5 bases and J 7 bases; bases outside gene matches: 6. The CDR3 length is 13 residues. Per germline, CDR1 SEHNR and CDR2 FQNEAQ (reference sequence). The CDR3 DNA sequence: TGTGCCAGCAGCCCCCAGGACAGGGCTGGCTACACCTTC. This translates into CASSPQDRAGYTF.

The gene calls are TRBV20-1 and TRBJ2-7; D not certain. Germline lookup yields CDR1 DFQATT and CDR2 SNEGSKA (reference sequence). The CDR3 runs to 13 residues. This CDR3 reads CSAWAVSSYEQYF. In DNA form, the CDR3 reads TGCAGCGCTTGGGCCGTAAGCTCCTACGAGCAGTACTTC.

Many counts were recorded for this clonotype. CDR3 in amino acids: CSVEEGNRTF. CDR3 DNA sequence: TGCAGCGTTGAAGAGGGAAATAGGACCTTC. The chain couples TRBV29-1 to TRBJ1-2; D is unclear. The CDR3 extends over 10 amino acids. Germline lookup yields CDR1 SQVTM and CDR2 ANQGSEA. V lost 0 bases, J lost 14 bases, and 10 bases lay in between.

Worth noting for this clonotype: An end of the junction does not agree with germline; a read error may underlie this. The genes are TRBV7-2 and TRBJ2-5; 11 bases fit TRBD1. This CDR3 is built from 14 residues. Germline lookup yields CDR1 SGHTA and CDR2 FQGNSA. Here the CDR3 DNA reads TGTGCCAGCACCCCGGACAGGGGGCAAGGGACCCAGTACTTC. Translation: CASTPDRGQGTQYF.

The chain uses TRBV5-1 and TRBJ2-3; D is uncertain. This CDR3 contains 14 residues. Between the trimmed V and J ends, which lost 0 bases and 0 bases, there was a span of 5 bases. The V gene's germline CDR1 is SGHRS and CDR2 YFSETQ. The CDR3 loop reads CASSLADSTDTQYF. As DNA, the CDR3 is TGCGCCAGCAGCTTGGCCGACAGCACAGATACGCAGTATTTT.

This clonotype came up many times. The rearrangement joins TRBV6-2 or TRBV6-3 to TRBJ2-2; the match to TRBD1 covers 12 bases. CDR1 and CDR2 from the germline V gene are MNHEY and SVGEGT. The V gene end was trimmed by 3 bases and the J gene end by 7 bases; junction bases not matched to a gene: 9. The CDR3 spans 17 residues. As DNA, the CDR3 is TGTGCCAGCAGTTATCAGCCGGGACAGGGGGCCGGCGGGGAGCTGTTTTTT. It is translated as CASSYQPGQGAGGELFF.